This T cell receptor (beta chain) was captured in a study of T cells after yellow fever vaccination. The CDR3 contains 15 residues. V was trimmed by 5 bases and J by 0 bases, leaving 9 bases between them. Germline values: CDR1 SGDLS, CDR2 YYNGEE. TCRdb independently ran MiXCR on the 5' RACE reads; one entry per CDR3 protein. The sample yields 350,000 to 450,000 distinct CDR3 sequences, around 6.5% seen once. This clonotype turned up a few times. The starting material was PBMCs, obtained 5 days after the yellow fever booster vaccination. V is TRBV9 and J is TRBJ2-6; D remains unclear. The receptor comes from a man aged 25 to 45 who received the YFV17D yellow fever vaccine. DNA for the CDR3: TGTGCCAGCAGTCCGACCGGCTCTGGGGCCAACGTCCTGACTTTC. Protein sequence: CASSPTGSGANVLTF. Full variable domain (remainder filled in from reference TRBV9 and TRBJ2-6): DSGVTQTPKHLITATGQRVTLRCSPRSGDLSVYWYQQSLDQGLQFLIQYYNGEERAKGNILERFSAQQFPDLHSELNLSSLELGDSALYFCASSPTGSGANVLTFGAGSRLTVL.